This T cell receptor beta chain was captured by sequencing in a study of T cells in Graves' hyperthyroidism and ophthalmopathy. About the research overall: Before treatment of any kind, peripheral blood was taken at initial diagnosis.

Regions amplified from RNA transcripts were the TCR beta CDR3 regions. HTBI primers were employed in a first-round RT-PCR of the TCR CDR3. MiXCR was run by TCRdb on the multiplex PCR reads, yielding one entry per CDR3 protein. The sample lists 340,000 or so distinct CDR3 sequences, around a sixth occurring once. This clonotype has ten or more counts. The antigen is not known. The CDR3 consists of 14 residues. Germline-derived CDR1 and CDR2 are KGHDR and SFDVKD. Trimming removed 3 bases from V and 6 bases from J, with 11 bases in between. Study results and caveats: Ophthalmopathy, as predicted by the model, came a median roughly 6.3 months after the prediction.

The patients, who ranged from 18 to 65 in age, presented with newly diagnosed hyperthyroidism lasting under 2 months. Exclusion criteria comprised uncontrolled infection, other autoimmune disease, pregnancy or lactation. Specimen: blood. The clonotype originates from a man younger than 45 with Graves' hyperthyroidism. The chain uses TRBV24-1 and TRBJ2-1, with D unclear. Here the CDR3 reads CATSDTASGNEQFF. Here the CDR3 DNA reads TGTGCCACCAGTGATACGGCTTCTGGCAATGAGCAGTTCTTC.